Shown below are 30 T cell receptor beta chains from a single sample sequenced in a study of T cells in Graves' hyperthyroidism and ophthalmopathy (dated by TCRdb to the late 2010s). The library was produced with multiplex PCR. TCRdb records Illumina HiSeq 2000 as the sequencer. Amplification of TCR beta CDR3 regions was carried out from RNA transcripts. The first round of RT-PCR for the TCR CDR3 was performed with the HTBI primer set and the Qiagen OneStep RT-PCR kit. The public reads were quality trimmed at Q25 with fastp and then assembled into clones with MiXCR by TCRdb, keeping productive beta chains. Rows are combined by CDR3 protein, so each entry shows the most common genes and DNA. This sample has around 500,000 distinct CDR3 sequences in its table, and around 15% of those were observed once. The ten largest account for 15% to 20% of the sample. The sample consisted of blood. The receptors shown here come from a woman younger than 30 with Graves' hyperthyroidism.

This clonotype was picked up many times. The chain couples TRBV18 to TRBJ2-2; 8 nucleotides line up with TRBD2. Germline CDR1 is KGHSH and CDR2 is LQKENI. The V and J ends lost 0 bases and 5 bases, in that order; junction bases with no gene match: 8. The length of the CDR3 is 17 residues. CDR3: CASSPPGLAGGTGELFF. The CDR3 coding sequence is TGTGCCAGCTCACCACCCGGTCTAGCGGGCGGAACCGGGGAGCTGTTTTTT.

V and J are TRBV30 and TRBJ2-1; no firm D call. CDR3 length: 11 residues. CDR1 is GTSNPN and CDR2 is SVGIG in the germline V gene (reference sequence). The ends were cut back, 5 bases at V and 7 bases at J, with 9 bases in the middle. The CDR3 DNA sequence: TGTGCCTGGGCGTTGGGGAATGAGCAGTTCTTC. This codes for CAWALGNEQFF.

This clonotype was seen more than once but under ten times. A much larger clonotype is one base distant, so this may be a read error. The chain uses TRBV6-1 and TRBJ2-5; unclear D gene. Trimming cost V 6 bases and J 4 bases, with 6 bases left between them. Germline CDR1 MNHNS, CDR2 SASEGT. This CDR3 has 11 amino acids. The CDR3 DNA is TGTGCCAGCAGGGTGGGAGAGACCCAGTACTTC. Encoded protein: CASRVGETQYF.

Points on this clonotype: A much bigger clone sits one base away, suggesting this may be a read error. The chain joins TRBV9 to TRBJ2-1, with 8 bases fitting TRBD2. The length of the CDR3 is 15 residues. Germline V gives CDR1 SGDLS, CDR2 YYNGEE. CDR3 amino acids: CASIVYTSGYNEQFF. As DNA, the CDR3 is TGTGCCAGCATCGTATACACTAGCGGTTACAATGAGCAGTTCTTC.

This clonotype was detected many times. The V call is TRBV19, the J call TRBJ1-1, with 7 bases that match TRBD1. Germline V lookup: CDR1 LNHDA, CDR2 SQIVND (reference sequence). Trimming took 3 bases from V and 0 from J; bases not matched to a gene: 16. The CDR3 spans 19 residues. CDR3 region: CASSIRGDRAGFMNTEAFF. As DNA, the CDR3 is TGTGCCAGTAGTATCCGGGGCGACAGGGCCGGTTTTATGAACACTGAAGCTTTCTTT.

The chain recombines TRBV4-1 with TRBJ2-2; 8 bases agree with TRBD1. The CDR3 is 16 amino acids. The V segment lost 4 bases and the J segment 1 base; nucleotides outside the gene matches: 5. Germline V gene sequence: CDR1 MGHRA, CDR2 YSYEKL. DNA for the CDR3: TGCGCCAGCAGCCCATTCGGGACAGGGAACACCGGGGAGCTGTTTTTT. Translating it yields CASSPFGTGNTGELFF.

This clonotype was observed many times. J is TRBJ1-2 and V is TRBV29-1; D is undetermined. The V gene's germline CDR1 is SQVTM and CDR2 ANQGSEA. CDR3 length: 15 residues. Between the trimmed V and J ends, which lost 0 bases and 7 bases, there was a span of 18 bases. As DNA, the CDR3 is TGCAGCGTTGAAGATCTTGTGACCCATTGGGGTGGCTACACCTTC. This translates into CSVEDLVTHWGGYTF.

This clonotype was recorded at least ten times. Here the CDR3 DNA reads TGCAGTGCGCCCGGGACTCCTTCAAGGGGGGAGCAGTTCTTC. Translated, it gives CSAPGTPSRGEQFF. This rearrangement joins TRBV20-1 to TRBJ2-1; D could derive from TRBD1 or TRBD2 (6 bases each). Per germline, CDR1 DFQATT and CDR2 SNEGSKA (reference sequence). V lost 6 bases to trimming and J lost 10 bases, with 22 bases between them. CDR3 length equals 14 residues.

Ten or more counts support this clonotype. V gene TRBV6-1 combines with J gene TRBJ1-1; D may be TRBD1 (6 bases). The length of the CDR3 is 18 residues. V was cut by 5 bases and J by 1 base, with 23 bases left in between. CDR1 is MNHNS, CDR2 SASEGT, per germline. In nucleotides, the CDR3 is TGTGCCAGCAGTTATTTATGGGGGCGACGGGTTCAGAACACTGAAGCTTTCTTT. As protein: CASSYLWGRRVQNTEAFF.

This clonotype was observed many times. The genes are TRBV6-2 or TRBV6-3 and TRBJ1-2; 9 bases align to TRBD1. The V gene's germline CDR1 is MNHEY and CDR2 SVGEGT. The CDR3 runs 14 residues. V lost 6 bases to trimming and J lost 7 bases; unmatched junction nucleotides: 9. The CDR3 here is CASSNRGRSGGYTF. In DNA form, the CDR3 reads TGTGCCAGCAGCAACAGGGGGCGATCAGGTGGCTACACCTTC.

The chain is built from TRBV9 and TRBJ2-1, with 10 positions matching TRBD2. The CDR3 covers 17 residues. J gave up 6 bases and V 4 bases, and 13 bases lay outside the gene matches. Germline CDR1 reads SGDLS; CDR2 reads YYNGEE. CDR3 nucleotide sequence: TGTGCCAGCAGCCCTCACCAACTAGCGGGGCGCCGCAATGAGCAGTTCTTC. Its translation is CASSPHQLAGRRNEQFF.

As to this clonotype: A much more abundant neighbour one base away suggests this may be a read error. The V gene is TRBV7-3, the J gene TRBJ2-1, with a possible D match to TRBD2 (6 bases). V was clipped by 3 bases and J by 6 bases, with 12 bases between them. CDR1 and CDR2 from the germline V gene are SGHTA and FQGTGA. This CDR3 has 14 amino acids. CDR3 nucleotide sequence: TGTGCCAGCAGCTTCGGTCGGGGGTCCAATGAGCAGTTCTTC. This codes for CASSFGRGSNEQFF.

This clonotype has at least ten counts. This chain uses TRBV12-3 or TRBV12-4 with TRBJ1-1, with D perhaps TRBD1 (5 bases). Trimming took 7 bases from V and 7 from J, leaving 19 bases between them. The CDR3 has 14 amino acids. This CDR3 reads CASIAFGGVNEAFF. In nucleotides, the CDR3 is TGTGCCAGCATAGCGTTCGGGGGAGTAAATGAAGCTTTCTTT.

This clonotype was found many times. V gene TRBV12-3 or TRBV12-4 combines with J gene TRBJ1-3; 7 nucleotides match TRBD1. The CDR3 covers 17 residues. V dropped 7 bases and J dropped 0; count of bases not matched to a gene: 12. CDR3 protein: CASTPTGSPLSGNTIYF. As DNA, the CDR3 is TGTGCCAGCACCCCGACAGGGAGTCCCCTCTCTGGAAACACCATATATTTT.

Many counts were recorded for this clonotype. This chain connects TRBV7-3 to TRBJ2-1, with D possibly TRBD2 on 6 matching bases. V lost 5 bases, J lost 0 bases, and 17 bases lay in between. This CDR3 comprises 17 residues. Germline CDR1 and CDR2: SGHTA and FQGTGA. CDR3: CASSHRGTFGSYNEQFF. Written as DNA, the CDR3 is TGTGCCAGCAGCCACCGGGGGACGTTCGGCTCCTACAATGAGCAGTTCTTC.

The sample holds many counts of this clonotype. The chain has TRBV6-1 and TRBJ1-5; 8 bases align to TRBD1. Per the germline V gene, CDR1 is MNHNS and CDR2 is SASEGT. The CDR3 totals 15 residues. Trimming took 6 bases from V and 2 from J; bases not matched to a gene: 6. CDR3 sequence reads: CASRPTGEGNQPQHF. For the CDR3, the DNA is TGTGCCAGCAGGCCGACAGGGGAGGGCAATCAGCCCCAGCATTTT.

This clonotype has at least ten counts. The rearrangement links TRBV6-1 to TRBJ2-3; no reliable D call. The CDR3 consists of 14 residues. Trimming took off 6 bases at V and 2 bases at J, with 12 bases between the two ends. CDR1 is MNHNS, CDR2 SASEGT, per germline. The CDR3 DNA reads as TGTGCCAGCAGCCCCCAGACCTACACAGATACGCAGTATTTT. As protein: CASSPQTYTDTQYF.

This clonotype was found many times. CDR3 coding DNA: TGCAGTGCTAGTGCAGGGTTTAACTATGGCTACACCTTC. Translating it yields CSASAGFNYGYTF. This chain connects TRBV20-1 to TRBJ1-2, with TRBD1 as a possible D gene (5 bases). This CDR3 has 13 residues. With 3 bases removed from V and 1 base from J, the gap between germline ends came to 9 bases. Germline V gene data show CDR1 as DFQATT and CDR2 as SNEGSKA (reference sequence).

V gene TRBV20-1 combines with J gene TRBJ2-5, with D hard to call. The germline V gene has CDR1 DFQATT and CDR2 SNEGSKA (reference sequence). This CDR3 has 10 residues. With 5 bases removed from V and 5 bases from J, the gap between germline ends came to 6 bases. The CDR3 loop reads CSAWRETQYF. CDR3 coding DNA: TGCAGTGCTTGGCGGGAGACCCAGTACTTC.

The sample holds many counts of this clonotype. V usage is TRBV11-2 and J usage is TRBJ1-2, with D possibly matching TRBD1 (6 bases). From germline, CDR1 is SGHAT and CDR2 FQNNGV. Trimming left V 2 bases short and J 9 bases short, with 16 bases between. The CDR3 loop spans 14 amino acids. The CDR3 region is CASSLSTQGISYTF. The DNA of the CDR3 is TGTGCCAGCAGCTTATCGACACAGGGAATTAGCTACACCTTC.

V gene TRBV5-4 combines with J gene TRBJ2-5; 9 bases map to TRBD1. From germline, CDR1 is SGHNT and CDR2 YYREEE (reference sequence). Losses at the gene ends were 5 bases for V and 4 bases for J; bases not matched to a gene: 6. CDR3 size: 14 residues. CDR3 sequence: CASRRSGQGETQYF. The CDR3 coding sequence is TGTGCCAGCAGGAGATCGGGACAGGGAGAGACCCAGTACTTC.

This clonotype was seen only a few times. The chain couples TRBV28 to TRBJ1-1; the D gene is possibly TRBD1 (5 bases). The CDR3 is 16 residues long. V was cut by 3 bases and J by 0 bases, with 14 bases left in between. In germline, CDR1 is MDHEN, CDR2 SYDVKM. CDR3: CASSFWTSVMNTEAFF. In DNA, the CDR3 is TGTGCCAGCAGTTTTTGGACATCGGTCATGAACACTGAAGCTTTCTTT.

This clonotype was counted at least ten times. This rearrangement joins TRBV5-8 to TRBJ2-1; D is possibly TRBD2 (6 bases). The CDR3 has 16 amino acids. V shed 6 bases and J shed 3 bases, with 19 bases lying between them. The V gene's germline CDR1 is SGHTS and CDR2 YDEGEE. The CDR3 reads CASTRGDGIGYNEQFF. The CDR3 DNA is TGTGCCAGCACCCGCGGGGACGGGATTGGCTACAATGAGCAGTTCTTC.

The sample holds many counts of this clonotype. The genes are TRBV7-9 and TRBJ2-1; D not certain. The germline V gene has CDR1 SEHNR and CDR2 FQNEAQ (reference sequence). Trimming shortened V by 4 bases and J by 8 bases, and 18 bases separated the two germline ends. This CDR3 has 15 residues. CDR3: CASSSTSKSSYEQFF. The CDR3 DNA reads TGTGCCAGCAGCTCCACCTCTAAGAGTAGCTATGAGCAGTTCTTC.

This clonotype has a count of ten or more. V gene TRBV5-1 combines with J gene TRBJ2-1, with D perhaps matching TRBD2 (5 bases). The ends were cut back, 2 bases at V and 6 bases at J, with 18 bases in the middle. The germline V gene encodes CDR1 SGHRS and CDR2 YFSETQ. The CDR3 has 16 residues. CDR3 DNA: TGCGCCAGCAGCTTCGAACAAGCGGAGCCCTTCAATGAGCAGTTCTTC. Translated, it gives CASSFEQAEPFNEQFF.

CDR3 bases: TGTGCCAGTAGTATGGGGTCCGGGGGCAAGATATCGAACGAGCAGTACTTC. It is translated as CASSMGSGGKISNEQYF. The chain combines TRBV19 with TRBJ2-7; possibly TRBD1 or TRBD2 for D (6 bases each). Per germline, CDR1 LNHDA and CDR2 SQIVND (reference sequence). There are 17 residues in the CDR3. The V end was cut by 3 bases, the J end by 5 bases, with 23 bases between.

This clonotype was picked up a small number of times. CDR3 nucleotide sequence: TGTGCCAGTAGTATTCCAGGGGGCGGTGACACTGAAGCTTTCTTT. It encodes CASSIPGGGDTEAFF. The V call is TRBV19, the J call TRBJ1-1; 8 positions agree with TRBD1. The J segment lost 3 bases and the V segment lost 3 bases, leaving 6 bases of the junction unmatched. The length of the CDR3 is 15 residues. From germline, CDR1 is LNHDA and CDR2 SQIVND (reference sequence).

Points on this clonotype: A much larger clone lies one base from this, so it may be a read error. The chain has TRBV12-5 and TRBJ2-1, with D possibly being TRBD1 (5 bases). The germline V and J ends were trimmed by 1 base and 12 bases, with 16 bases remaining between them. The CDR3 totals 14 residues. CDR1 LGHNT and CDR2 FRNRAP come from the germline V gene. CDR3 DNA: TGTGCTAGTGGTTTGGCACGAAAGGGGTATGGGCAGTTCTTC. Protein product: CASGLARKGYGQFF.

This clonotype was detected a few times. The CDR3 protein is CASSLTAFDEQFF. CDR3 nucleotides: TGTGCCAGCAGCCTCACCGCTTTCGATGAGCAGTTCTTC. The chain is built from TRBV9 and TRBJ2-1; the D is unclear. The germline gives CDR1 SGDLS, CDR2 YYNGEE. The V and J ends lost 4 bases and 8 bases respectively, with 13 bases between them. The length of the CDR3 is 13 residues.

This clonotype has just a few counts. The rearrangement links TRBV19 to TRBJ1-1; D remains unclear. This CDR3 is 13 amino acids long. The ends were cut back, 7 bases at V and 3 bases at J, with 12 bases in the middle. Germline V lookup: CDR1 LNHDA, CDR2 SQIVND (reference sequence). The CDR3 is CASTRKLDTEAFF. The CDR3 DNA reads TGTGCCAGTACCCGGAAGTTGGACACTGAAGCTTTCTTT.